Reported below is one T cell receptor (beta chain). Its antigen is unidentified. The junction and the germline gene differ at one end; a read error may be behind it. This entry belongs to a study of beta chain features in type 1 diabetes. General study points: Shorter TCRB CDR3s, moderately but significantly so, marked every one of the four CD4+ subsets in Type 1 diabetes patients.

The isolated RNA, all of it, was reverse transcribed, so expressed TCRB transcripts were what got sequenced. Generated by immunoSEQ multiplex PCR, the TCRdb table keeps only in-frame clones and is missing some. The sample lists more than 250,000 clones, approximately 25% seen once, with about 0.012% in the top ten. Sample: naive CD4+ T cells from blood. This clonotype was obtained from a woman aged 30 to 39 with type 1 diabetes.

CDR3 loop: CASSLAGQGFF. For the CDR3, the DNA is TGTGCCAGCAGTTTAGCGGGACAGGGGTTCTTC. The J gene is TRBJ2-7, the V gene TRBV28; 10 bases are a match to TRBD1. Germline CDR1 and CDR2: MDHEN and SYDVKM. The CDR3 is made up of 11 amino acids.